The 28 T cell receptor beta chains presented below share a single source sample, sequenced in a study of T-cell memory formation after mild COVID-19. Via MiXCR, TCRdb re-called the 5' RACE reads, giving one row per CDR3 protein. Here the sample spans under 450,000 distinct CDR3 sequences, 20% to 25% being singletons. Sequenced sample: PBMCs or a T cell subset sorted from them (not recorded which). The receptors derive from a man between 18 and 35 years old who had mild COVID-19 (a few samples of this study predate the infection). Cell type and time point are not known.

V is TRBV15 and J is TRBJ2-1, with a weak D call TRBD2 (7 bases). Trimming took 9 bases from V and 6 from J, leaving 15 bases between them. Germline-derived CDR1 and CDR2 are LNHNV and YYDKDF (reference sequence). The CDR3 is made up of 13 amino acids. CDR3 loop: CATTRGGVNEQFF. The DNA for the CDR3 is TGTGCCACAACCAGGGGAGGGGTCAATGAGCAGTTCTTC.

This clonotype was seen a few times. This chain joins TRBV2 and TRBJ2-7; TRBD1 aligns across 9 bases. Germline-derived CDR1 and CDR2 are SNHLY and FYNNEI. The trim removed 8 bases at V and 1 base at J, leaving 6 bases unmatched. CDR3 length: 14 amino acids. In DNA form, the CDR3 reads TGTGCCAGCGTCCCCGGGACAGGGTCCTACGAGCAGTACGTC. It encodes CASVPGTGSYEQYV.

This clonotype was counted a few times. This chain joins TRBV19 and TRBJ2-1, with 11 nucleotides matching TRBD2. This CDR3 region has 14 residues. V was clipped by 4 bases and J by 4 bases; unmatched bases: 0. Germline assignment: CDR1 LNHDA and CDR2 SQIVND (reference sequence). The CDR3 is CASSTSGGYNEQFF. CDR3 in DNA: TGTGCCAGTAGTACTAGCGGGGGGTACAATGAGCAGTTCTTC.

This clonotype was recorded once. A much larger clonotype is one base distant, so this may be a read error. The chain links TRBV5-5 to TRBJ2-6; possibly TRBD1 or TRBD2 for D (5 bases each). CDR1 is SGHKS, CDR2 YYEKEE, per germline (reference sequence). V lost 2 bases, J lost 2 bases, and 8 bases lay in between. This CDR3 has 15 residues. The CDR3 here is CASSFGGPGANVLTF. The CDR3 DNA reads TGTGCCAGCAGCTTTGGGGGACCTGGGGCCAACGTCCTGACTTTC.

V gene TRBV5-1 combines with J gene TRBJ2-1; 9 bases line up with TRBD2. The germline gives CDR1 SGHRS, CDR2 YFSETQ. CDR3 length equals 16 residues. V shed 4 bases, J shed 5 bases, and the junction held 10 bases outside the gene matches. This CDR3 is CASSPNFLAGNNEQFF. The DNA for the CDR3 is TGCGCCAGCAGCCCGAACTTCCTAGCGGGGAACAATGAGCAGTTCTTC. Looking up the rest from reference TRBV5-1 and TRBJ2-1 gives the full variable domain: KAGVTQTPRYLIKTRGQQVTLSCSPISGHRSVSWYQQTPGQGLQFLFEYFSETQRNKGNFPGRFSGRQFSNSRSEMNVSTLELGDSALYLCASSPNFLAGNNEQFFGPGTRLTVL.

The table lists this clonotype with a few counts. V is TRBV27 and J is TRBJ1-1; possibly TRBD1 for D (6 bases). CDR3 length equals 20 residues. The germline V gene has CDR1 MNHEY and CDR2 SMNVEV (reference sequence). V shed 4 bases and J shed 5 bases, with 32 bases lying between them. DNA of the CDR3: TGTGCCAGCAGTTCTCTCCACCCGGACAGTTCATCTAGGGTAACAACTGAAGCTTTCTTT. Amino acid sequence: CASSSLHPDSSSRVTTEAFF.

The rearrangement joins TRBV11-2 to TRBJ1-1; D unclear. Germline V gene data show CDR1 as SGHAT and CDR2 as FQNNGV. V was trimmed by 1 base and J by 4 bases, leaving 7 bases between them. The CDR3 is made up of 13 amino acids. DNA for the CDR3: TGTGCCAGCAGCTTAGGGAGATTCACTGAAGCTTTCTTT. Its protein is CASSLGRFTEAFF. The whole variable domain, remainder taken from reference TRBV11-2 and TRBJ1-1, is EAGVAQSPRYKIIEKRQSVAFWCNPISGHATLYWYQQILGQGPKLLIQFQNNGVVDDSQLPKDRFSAERLKGVDSTLKIQPAKLEDSAVYLCASSLGRFTEAFFGQGTRLTVV.

The V and J genes are TRBV27 and TRBJ2-3; TRBD2 is a possible D gene (7 bases). Germline assignment: CDR1 MNHEY and CDR2 SMNVEV (reference sequence). CDR3 length: 16 residues. Trimming removed 6 bases from V and 2 bases from J, with 18 bases in between. CDR3 region: CASSLGGLGATDTQYF. CDR3 nucleotides: TGTGCCAGCAGCCTGGGAGGGTTGGGGGCCACAGATACGCAGTATTTT.

CDR3 residues: CASSQDNMADEQYV. The CDR3 DNA reads TGCGCCAGCAGCCAAGATAATATGGCGGACGAGCAGTACGTC. The J gene is TRBJ2-7, the V gene TRBV4-1; D is unresolved. The length of the CDR3 is 14 residues. Per germline, CDR1 MGHRA and CDR2 YSYEKL. Trimming stripped 0 bases from V and 5 bases from J, with 11 bases between.

This CDR3 is CASSVRGSDTQYF. DNA of the CDR3: TGCGCCAGCAGTGTGCGCGGGAGTGATACGCAGTATTTT. The genes are TRBV10-2 and TRBJ2-3, with 7 positions matching TRBD2. The V gene's germline CDR1 is WSHSY and CDR2 SAAADI. The CDR3 sequence is 13 residues long. Trimming cost V 4 bases and J 6 bases; bases outside gene matches: 4.

The chain links TRBV6-6 to TRBJ1-4; tentative D call: TRBD1 (6 bases). V lost 5 bases and J lost 8, with 27 bases in between. CDR1 and CDR2 from the germline V gene are MNHNY and SVGAGI (reference sequence). The CDR3 length is 18 residues. This chain's CDR3 is CASSHTRGVKPGAEKLFF. As DNA, the CDR3 is TGTGCCAGCAGTCACACCAGGGGCGTCAAGCCCGGGGCGGAAAAACTGTTTTTT.

This clonotype was picked up a small number of times. J is TRBJ2-2 and V is TRBV4-1; D possibly matches TRBD1 or TRBD2 (5 bases each). Per the germline V gene, CDR1 is MGHRA and CDR2 is YSYEKL. This CDR3 has 15 residues. The V gene lost 3 bases and the J gene lost 1 base, with 9 bases spanning the gap. The CDR3 reads CASSHRDLNTGELFF. DNA of the CDR3: TGCGCCAGCAGCCACAGGGACCTGAACACCGGGGAGCTGTTTTTT.

This clonotype showed up just a few times. The J gene is TRBJ2-1, the V gene TRBV4-1; D not certain. The CDR3 spans 14 residues. V lost 4 bases and J lost 9, with 16 bases in between. Germline V gene data show CDR1 as MGHRA and CDR2 as YSYEKL. The chain's CDR3 is CASSPSRLVIEQFF. For the CDR3, the DNA is TGCGCCAGCAGCCCCTCTAGACTTGTCATTGAGCAGTTCTTC.

This clonotype was observed a few times. The gene calls are TRBV4-1 and TRBJ2-5; 10 bases match TRBD1. The CDR3 sequence is 15 residues long. CDR1 is MGHRA and CDR2 is YSYEKL in the germline V gene. V lost 0 bases and J lost 6; bases outside the gene matches: 4. The CDR3 is CASSQDGTGEQTQYF. CDR3 coding DNA: TGCGCCAGCAGCCAAGATGGGACAGGGGAACAGACCCAGTACTTC.

This clonotype was counted only a few times. This chain links TRBV10-1 with TRBJ1-2; D might be TRBD1 (6 bases). The CDR3 totals 13 residues. CDR1 is WNHNN, CDR2 SYGVQD, per germline (reference sequence). V gave up 6 bases and J gave up 4 bases, with 12 bases separating them. CDR3 sequence: CASSSDSSYGYTF. As DNA, the CDR3 is TGCGCCAGCAGCTCGGACAGCTCCTATGGCTACACCTTC.

The CDR3 is CASSLQGRPGANVLTF. The CDR3 bases are TGCGCCAGCAGCTTACAGGGTCGGCCGGGGGCCAACGTCCTGACTTTC. The V and J genes are TRBV5-1 and TRBJ2-6; perhaps TRBD1 as D (6 bases). Trimming cost V 2 bases and J 4 bases, with 13 bases left between them. The CDR3 totals 16 residues. Germline V gene lookup returns CDR1 SGHRS and CDR2 YFSETQ.

This clonotype was counted many times. V usage is TRBV5-1 and J usage is TRBJ1-1; no definite D call. V lost 0 bases and J 2 bases, leaving 8 bases between the germline ends. CDR3 length: 14 residues. CDR1 SGHRS and CDR2 YFSETQ come from the germline V gene. In nucleotides, the CDR3 is TGCGCCAGCAGCTTGGGGCAGAGAAACACTGAAGCTTTCTTT. This sequence encodes CASSLGQRNTEAFF.

This clonotype has just a few counts. The chain is built from TRBV3-1 and TRBJ2-2, with D possibly matching TRBD2 (7 bases). V was shortened by 8 bases and J by 7 bases, with 20 bases between the two germline ends. Germline CDR1 reads LGHDT; CDR2 reads YNNKEL (reference sequence). The CDR3 extends over 15 amino acids. The CDR3 DNA is TGTGCCAGCGGCGGGGGCAGGGCCTATGGCGGGGAGCTGTTTTTT. Amino acid sequence: CASGGGRAYGGELFF.

This clonotype came up a few times. The chain recombines TRBV6-4 with TRBJ2-3, with D perhaps matching TRBD1 or TRBD2 (7 bases each). There are 15 residues in the CDR3. Trimming left V 4 bases short and J 3 bases short, with 14 bases between. In germline, CDR1 is MRHNA, CDR2 SNTAGT. The CDR3 loop reads CASSARGGSTDTQYF. The CDR3 bases are TGTGCCAGCAGTGCCAGGGGGGGCTCGACAGATACGCAGTATTTT.

V and J are TRBV10-3 and TRBJ2-7, with 10 bases lining up with TRBD1. The V segment lost 6 bases and the J segment 4 bases; nucleotides outside the gene matches: 6. CDR1 is ENHRY and CDR2 is SYGVKD in the germline V gene. This CDR3 is 14 amino acids long. DNA of the CDR3: TGTGCCATCAGCCCGGGACAGGGGCCGTACGAGCAGTACGTC. It is translated as CAISPGQGPYEQYV.

The chain joins TRBV28 to TRBJ1-2; 8 bases agree with TRBD1. V lost 6 bases and J lost 5; bases outside the gene matches: 17. The CDR3 contains 17 residues. CDR1 MDHEN and CDR2 SYDVKM come from the germline V gene. In nucleotides, the CDR3 is TGTGCCAGCAGCCACCCCGGCGGACAGGGTCGCTTATATGGCTACACCTTC. It encodes CASSHPGGQGRLYGYTF.

This clonotype has just a few counts. The chain employs TRBV7-9 and TRBJ2-1; TRBD1 matches at 8 bases. V lost 6 bases to trimming and J lost 10 bases; unmatched junction nucleotides: 14. The CDR3 covers 15 residues. The germline gives CDR1 SEHNR, CDR2 FQNEAQ (reference sequence). The CDR3 is CASSLTDQGAWEQFF. CDR3 bases: TGTGCCAGCAGTCTTACGGACCAGGGGGCTTGGGAGCAGTTCTTC.

The chain combines TRBV7-9 with TRBJ2-7, with unresolved D. Germline V lookup: CDR1 SEHNR, CDR2 FQNEAQ (reference sequence). V was pared by 5 bases and J by 0 bases, with 14 bases between. The CDR3 runs 15 residues. The CDR3 sequence: CASSALSANSYEQYF. CDR3 sequence (DNA): TGTGCCAGCAGCGCCCTGTCAGCCAACTCCTACGAGCAGTACTTC.

The chain has TRBV3-1 and TRBJ1-1; unclear D gene. Germline lookup yields CDR1 LGHDT and CDR2 YNNKEL (reference sequence). This CDR3 has 12 residues. Trimming removed 1 base from V and 7 bases from J, with 7 bases in between. CDR3 sequence reads: CASSQVRHEAFF. CDR3 DNA sequence: TGTGCCAGCAGCCAAGTCCGGCATGAAGCTTTCTTT.

V and J are TRBV9 and TRBJ2-5; TRBD1 is a possible D gene (6 bases). CDR1 is SGDLS and CDR2 is YYNGEE in the germline V gene. The CDR3 totals 15 residues. The V and J ends lost 0 bases and 5 bases respectively, with 14 bases between them. The CDR3 here is CASSVDSGRGETQYF. The CDR3 nucleotides are TGTGCCAGCAGCGTAGACTCGGGCAGGGGTGAGACCCAGTACTTC.

This clonotype has more than one count but fewer than ten. V and J are TRBV9 and TRBJ2-5; a possible D gene is TRBD1 (6 bases). V was cut by 3 bases and J by 3 bases, with 18 bases left in between. CDR1 is SGDLS and CDR2 is YYNGEE in the germline V gene. The CDR3 consists of 16 residues. The CDR3 coding sequence is TGTGCCAGCAGCGCTGGGGGCAGGGTAGGAGAAGAGACCCAGTACTTC. It encodes CASSAGGRVGEETQYF.

The gene calls are TRBV6-2 or TRBV6-3 and TRBJ2-4, with D perhaps TRBD2 (5 bases). Per germline, CDR1 MNHEY and CDR2 SVGEGT. This CDR3 contains 16 residues. V was clipped by 6 bases and J by 0 bases, with 15 bases between them. Here the CDR3 reads CASRHRVDLAKNIQYF. The CDR3 coding sequence is TGTGCCAGCAGGCATAGAGTGGACTTAGCCAAAAACATTCAGTACTTC.

The V call is TRBV14, the J call TRBJ2-5, with D possibly TRBD2 on 5 matching bases. V lost 0 bases to trimming and J lost 5 bases, with 13 bases between them. The CDR3 runs 15 residues. CDR1 and CDR2 (germline): SGHDN, FVKESK. The CDR3 DNA reads TGTGCCAGCAGCCAAGAGGAGGAAGGGTCGGAGACCCAGTACTTC. Translated, it gives CASSQEEEGSETQYF.